This TCR beta chain appears in the sequencing data of a study of graft-versus-host responses after intestinal transplantation (dated by TCRdb to about 2021). In the study overall: Recipients received multivisceral, liver-intestinal, or isolated intestinal transplants. All recipients received anti-thymocyte globulin induction followed by maintenance tacrolimus and steroids for around three years. After intestinal transplantation, graft-versus-host and host-versus-graft alloreactive T cell clones in the graft, circulation and bone marrow were tracked using bulk TCR-beta CDR3 sequencing. Alloreactive clones were identified by sequencing pre-transplant mixed lymphocyte reaction products and comparing these products with unstimulated pre-transplant donor and recipient T cells. A cohort of around 25 intestinal transplant recipients, including one retransplant, was enrolled, and 3 patients lacking pretransplant specimens were excluded. Donor T cell macrochimerism was defined as a peak of at least 4% donor T cells among recipient peripheral blood mononuclear cells. Rather than being sequenced by the commercial service, samples from a few later patients were sequenced in-house on an Illumina MiSeq and processed with MiXCR.

With respect to this clone: It lacks a known antigen. No clone much larger than this one lies a single base away; base qualities are absent.

The intended sense of this specimen's time point label: cells obtained before transplantation from donor or recipient. CD3+CD4+ and CD3+CD8+ populations were FACS-sorted from unstimulated pre-transplant donor and recipient cells taken from spleen or lymph nodes. Library preparation was by the immunoSEQ multiplex PCR assay. For most patients, genomic DNA was isolated with the Qiagen DNeasy Blood and Tissue Kit and shipped frozen to Adaptive Biotechnologies for TCR sequencing. For most patients, high-throughput TCR-beta CDR3 sequencing of genomic DNA was performed by Adaptive Biotechnologies. The study's own analysis went as follows. Adaptive's ImmunoSEQ software supplied the TCR sequencing data for under 20 patients, while MiXCR and VDJtools were used to process a few other patients. To correct CD4 versus CD8 sorting errors, any sequence found in both subsets at a frequency ratio below 5:1 was removed. CDR3 nucleotide sequences shared by donor and recipient were removed because the origin of these sequences could not be assigned. At least 2-fold expansion over unstimulated cells and a minimum CFSE-low frequency of 0.002% (template counts) or 0.001% (read counts) were required for clones to be classified as alloreactive. Mappable clones were those detected in sequenced pre-transplant spleen, lymph node, or MLR CFSE-low populations of the donor or recipient. The cumulative frequency of alloreactive clones was calculated as a percentage of all sequences, weighted by copy number. Here the immuneACCESS table is served through TCRdb, limited to in-frame sequences with V and J called. Missing clones are a known gap in these copies; in checked studies unresolved V genes cover under half, and the rest lacks a known reason. That table gives V, J and clone size, and the DNA gave D and trimming. For this sample the table gives about 86,000 clones, of which roughly four fifths were detected only once. Roughly 17% of the sample goes to the ten largest clones.

The paper as a whole reports these results and caveats: Early after transplant, declines in HvG clones were associated with peak levels of circulating GvH clones. In patients with donor T cell macrochimerism, the allografts had high GvH to HvG T cell clonal ratios. GvH clones were detected in recipient bone marrow, and some appeared earlier in ileal mucosa or blood, consistent with an intestinal mucosal origin. Conclusions were limited by the relatively low number and heterogeneity of intestinal transplant patients.

From cysteine to phenylalanine, the CDR3 is 18 amino acids long. Only the CDR3 DNA stays, 54 bases, in frame from base 1. V was cut back by 0 bases and J by 0 bases, leaving a gap of 16 bases between them. Reading the germline V gene gives CDR1 SGDLS and CDR2 YYNGEE. The sequencing used unstimulated CD8+ T cells sorted from spleen or lymph node cells, collected before intestinal transplant. This TCR derives from a human donor who received an intestinal transplant. The sequence links TRBV9 to TRBJ1-3; 5 matching bases give a weak D call of TRBD1. The CDR3 in this case is CASSVGSNWDFSGNTIYF. DNA sequence: TGTGCCAGCAGCGTAGGCTCCAATTGGGACTTCTCTGGAAACACCATATATTTT.